Listed below are T cell receptor beta chains from one sample, sequenced in a study of blood T cell repertoires in COVID-19. Profiled with immunoSEQ multiplex PCR; TCRdb holds only in-frame clones, not every one. The profile covers tens of thousands of clones, with less than 95% appearing a single time and approximately 0.57% taken by the ten largest. The sequenced material came from peripheral blood. Every receptor here comes from a man aged 45-65 years with COVID-19, enrolled during active disease. The CDR3 runs from the conserved cysteine through the conserved F or W. D genes are given only for firm matches. Only part of the rows carry a size: once, few, many, or a class if the clone is expanded.

J: TRBJ2-2; V: TRBV7-2; size: .; D: .; CDR3: CASSRLGAVNTGELFF; DNA: TGTGCCAGCAGCCGCCTGGGAGCGGTTAACACCGGGGAGCTGTTTTTT
J: TRBJ1-1; V: TRBV3-1/TRBV3-2; size: .; D: .; CDR3: CASSQDYRPNTEAFF; DNA: TGTGCCAGCAGCCAGGACTACAGGCCGAACACTGAAGCTTTCTTT
J: TRBJ2-7; V: TRBV25-1; size: .; D: TRBD1; CDR3: CASSASTGVYEQYF; DNA: TGTGCCAGCAGTGCTTCGACAGGGGTCTACGAGCAGTACTTC
J: TRBJ2-3; V: TRBV18; size: once; D: TRBD2; CDR3: CASSPMTSGSTDTQYF; DNA: TGTGCCAGCTCACCCATGACTAGCGGGAGTACAGATACGCAGTATTTT
J: TRBJ1-3; V: TRBV3-1/TRBV3-2; size: .; D: .; CDR3: CASTSGRSGSGNTIYF; DNA: TGTGCCAGCACTTCCGGCAGGTCCGGCTCTGGAAACACCATATATTTT
J: TRBJ2-5; V: TRBV6-5; size: .; D: TRBD2; CDR3: CASFMASGSRETQYF; DNA: TGTGCCAGCTTCATGGCTAGCGGGAGCAGAGAGACCCAGTACTTC
J: TRBJ2-2; V: TRBV7-8; size: .; D: .; CDR3: CASSATENTGELFF; DNA: TGTGCCAGCAGCGCCACAGAGAACACCGGGGAGCTGTTTTTT
J: TRBJ2-7; V: TRBV25-1; size: .; D: TRBD2; CDR3: CASRAAGVNEQYF; DNA: TGTGCCAGCAGGGCTGCGGGAGTTAACGAGCAGTACTTC
J: TRBJ1-1; V: TRBV6-5; size: few; D: TRBD1; CDR3: CASSYSGTENTEAFF; DNA: TGTGCCAGCAGTTACTCCGGGACAGAGAACACTGAAGCTTTCTTT
J: TRBJ2-1; V: TRBV7-3; size: .; D: TRBD2; CDR3: CASSSGLAGGDEQFF; DNA: TGTGCCAGCAGCTCAGGACTAGCGGGAGGCGATGAGCAGTTCTTC
J: TRBJ1-2; V: TRBV9; size: .; D: .; CDR3: CASSVAPRGEYGYTF; DNA: TGTGCCAGCAGCGTAGCCCCACGGGGTGAATATGGCTACACCTTC
J: TRBJ2-2; V: TRBV5-1; size: once; D: .; CDR3: CASSLDQGITGELFF; DNA: TGCGCCAGCAGCTTGGACCAGGGTATCACCGGGGAGCTGTTTTTT
J: TRBJ2-3; V: TRBV5-1; size: .; D: TRBD2; CDR3: CASSWGSSGSTDTQYF; DNA: TGCGCCAGCAGCTGGGGCAGCAGCGGGAGTACAGATACGCAGTATTTT
J: TRBJ2-7; V: TRBV30; size: .; D: TRBD1; CDR3: CAWTGQGLGEQYF; DNA: TGTGCCTGGACTGGACAGGGGTTGGGTGAGCAGTACTTC
J: TRBJ1-4; V: TRBV28; size: .; D: TRBD1; CDR3: CASSLTGTGTEKLFF; DNA: TGTGCCAGCAGTTTGACCGGGACAGGGACTGAAAAACTGTTTTTT
J: TRBJ2-5; V: TRBV19; size: .; D: .; CDR3: CASSIRQYQETQYF; DNA: TGTGCCAGTAGTATCCGACAGTACCAAGAGACCCAGTACTTC
J: TRBJ1-1; V: TRBV14; size: .; D: TRBD1; CDR3: CASSQVVPGQGKRNTEAFF; DNA: TGTGCCAGCAGCCAAGTGGTACCGGGACAGGGTAAGAGGAACACTGAAGCTTTCTTT
J: TRBJ1-3; V: TRBV5-1; size: .; D: TRBD1; CDR3: CASSLYRGVAGNTIYF; DNA: TGCGCCAGCAGCTTGTACAGGGGCGTAGCTGGAAACACCATATATTTT
J: TRBJ1-4; V: TRBV4-1; size: .; D: .; CDR3: CASSQVVNPTNEKLFF; DNA: TGCGCCAGCAGCCAAGTTGTAAATCCAACTAATGAAAAACTGTTTTTT
J: TRBJ1-6; V: TRBV6-1; size: .; D: .; CDR3: CASSEARNSPLHF; DNA: TGTGCCAGCAGTGAAGCGAGGAATTCACCCCTCCACTTT
J: TRBJ1-4; V: TRBV19; size: .; D: .; CDR3: CASSIAHLSGNEKLFF; DNA: TGTGCCAGTAGTATAGCCCATCTAAGTGGTAATGAAAAACTGTTTTTT
J: TRBJ2-1; V: TRBV27; size: .; D: .; CDR3: CASSLFSSSGDEQFF; DNA: TGTGCCAGCAGTTTATTCTCATCGTCGGGTGATGAGCAGTTCTTC
J: TRBJ2-7; V: TRBV10-1; size: .; D: TRBD2; CDR3: CASSECCPGGFYEQYF; DNA: TGCGCCAGCAGTGAGTGTTGTCCGGGGGGGTTTTACGAGCAGTACTTC
J: TRBJ1-4; V: TRBV18; size: once; D: .; CDR3: CAAKENEKLFF; DNA: TGTGCAGCCAAGGAGAATGAAAAACTGTTTTTT
J: TRBJ1-1; V: TRBV5-6; size: .; D: TRBD1; CDR3: CASSKRQGGYTEAFF; DNA: TGTGCCAGCAGCAAACGACAGGGCGGGTACACTGAAGCTTTCTTT
J: TRBJ1-4; V: TRBV12-3/TRBV12-4; size: .; D: .; CDR3: CASSSRPEKLFF; DNA: TGTGCCAGCAGTTCGAGGCCCGAAAAACTGTTTTTT
J: TRBJ2-4; V: TRBV5-1; size: .; D: .; CDR3: CASSLGRGNIQYF; DNA: TGCGCCAGCAGCTTGGGTAGGGGAAACATTCAGTACTTC
J: TRBJ2-1; V: TRBV5-5; size: .; D: TRBD1; CDR3: CASSLVQGAYNEQFF; DNA: TGTGCCAGCAGCTTGGTGCAGGGGGCCTACAATGAGCAGTTCTTC
J: TRBJ2-2; V: TRBV5-5; size: .; D: .; CDR3: CASSLTEWRDATGELFF; DNA: TGTGCCAGCAGCTTAACGGAGTGGCGGGATGCCACCGGGGAGCTGTTTTTT
J: TRBJ2-7; V: TRBV3-1/TRBV3-2; size: many; D: TRBD2; CDR3: CASSPQPLAGGEQYF; DNA: TGTGCCAGCAGCCCCCAACCACTAGCGGGAGGCGAGCAGTACTTC
J: TRBJ2-7; V: TRBV6-5; size: once; D: TRBD2; CDR3: CASSYSSSGTLEQYF; DNA: TGTGCCAGCAGTTACAGTAGCAGCGGGACTCTCGAGCAGTACTTC
J: TRBJ1-6; V: TRBV28; size: .; D: TRBD1; CDR3: CASSKPGQVNSPLHF; DNA: TGTGCCAGCAGTAAACCGGGACAGGTTAATTCACCCCTCCACTTT
J: TRBJ2-7; V: TRBV12-3/TRBV12-4; size: once; D: .; CDR3: CASSLNRAGEQYF; DNA: TGTGCCAGCAGTTTAAACAGGGCAGGCGAGCAGTACTTC
J: TRBJ2-3; V: TRBV6-5; size: .; D: .; CDR3: CASRDSFMSTDTQYF; DNA: TGTGCCAGCAGGGACAGTTTTATGAGCACAGATACGCAGTATTTT
J: TRBJ2-7; V: TRBV6-2/TRBV6-3; size: few; D: TRBD2; CDR3: CASSTGTSGYEQYF; DNA: TGTGCCAGCAGTACCGGGACTAGCGGCTACGAGCAGTACTTC
J: TRBJ1-1; V: TRBV5-1; size: .; D: .; CDR3: CASSWGGPEAFF; DNA: TGCGCCAGCAGCTGGGGGGGACCCGAAGCTTTCTTT
J: TRBJ1-1; V: TRBV18; size: .; D: TRBD1; CDR3: CASSPVQGRGTEAFF; DNA: TGTGCCAGCTCACCAGTACAGGGGCGTGGGACTGAAGCTTTCTTT
J: TRBJ2-7; V: TRBV7-2; size: .; D: TRBD2; CDR3: CASSVRDAWTSGFYEQYF; DNA: TGTGCCAGCAGCGTCCGGGACGCCTGGACTAGCGGTTTCTACGAGCAGTACTTC
J: TRBJ2-1; V: TRBV18; size: few; D: TRBD1; CDR3: CASSPPGQGISNEQFF; DNA: TGTGCCAGCTCACCACCGGGACAGGGGATTAGCAATGAGCAGTTCTTC
J: TRBJ1-2; V: TRBV5-6; size: .; D: .; CDR3: CASSLYRDAVF; DNA: TGTGCCAGCAGCCTCTACAGGGATGCAGTCTTC
J: TRBJ2-7; V: TRBV29-1; size: once; D: TRBD2; CDR3: CSVGTSGLYEQYF; DNA: TGCAGCGTTGGGACTAGCGGGCTCTACGAGCAGTACTTC
J: TRBJ1-2; V: TRBV5-1; size: .; D: .; CDR3: CASTSGGSVSYGYTF; DNA: TGCGCCAGCACCTCAGGAGGGTCAGTGAGCTATGGCTACACCTTC